Following are 9 T cell receptor beta chains from one sample sequenced in a study of cytomegalovirus exposure and HLA in healthy donors. Libraries were prepared by immunoSEQ multiplex PCR; TCRdb keeps only in-frame clonotypes and omits some of them. The sample carries about 200,000 clones, roughly three quarters recorded once. The sequencing input was PBMCs. The receptors were sampled from a woman in her thirties in good health and CMV-seronegative.

This clone was recorded only once. The V gene is TRBV28, the J gene TRBJ2-7; 9 nucleotides agree with TRBD1. V lost 7 bases and J lost 3; bases outside the gene matches: 7. Germline V gene data show CDR1 as MDHEN and CDR2 as SYDVKM. The CDR3 has 14 amino acids. The CDR3 protein is CASKSLDRGYEQYF. The CDR3 DNA reads TGTGCCAGCAAGAGTCTGGACAGGGGCTACGAGCAGTACTTC.

The chain couples TRBV5-1 to TRBJ2-1; tentative D call: TRBD1 (7 bases). The ends were cut back, 0 bases at V and 6 bases at J, with 13 bases in the middle. The germline V gene has CDR1 SGHRS and CDR2 YFSETQ. CDR3 length: 15 residues. CDR3 bases: TGCGCCAGCAGCTTGGAGACAGGGAGGCGCAATGAGCAGTTCTTC. Its protein is CASSLETGRRNEQFF.

This chain's CDR3 is CASSLVPPAGTGNYGYTF. The DNA of the CDR3 is TGTGCCAGCAGCTTAGTACCTCCCGCCGGGACAGGGAACTATGGCTACACCTTC. The rearrangement uses TRBV7-8 and TRBJ1-2; 9 bases align to TRBD1. The CDR3 is 18 residues long. V was clipped by 1 base and J by 2 bases; unmatched bases: 11. Germline CDR1 and CDR2: SGHVS and FQNEAQ.

The chain uses TRBV11-2 and TRBJ2-6; D might be TRBD2 (6 bases). The CDR3 has 17 residues. V was clipped by 4 bases and J by 2 bases, with 15 bases between them. Germline values: CDR1 SGHAT, CDR2 FQNNGV. In DNA, the CDR3 is TGTGCCAGCAGCTGGGGGGTTGGCTTGCCTGGGGCCAACGTCCTGACTTTC. Translated: CASSWGVGLPGANVLTF.

This clone appeared a single time. The chain couples TRBV14 to TRBJ1-2, with D possibly TRBD1 on 5 matching bases. V dropped 6 bases and J dropped 2 bases, with 10 bases sitting between them. CDR3 length: 13 residues. Germline assignment: CDR1 SGHDN and CDR2 FVKESK. CDR3 residues: CASRPTANYGYTF. The CDR3 DNA reads TGTGCCAGCAGACCGACAGCAAACTATGGCTACACCTTC.

The table lists this clone with many counts. V usage is TRBV6-4 and J usage is TRBJ2-7, with D maybe TRBD1 (6 bases). Deletions cut 5 bases from V and 7 bases from J, with 15 bases between. This CDR3 spans 13 amino acids. In germline, CDR1 is MRHNA, CDR2 SNTAGT. CDR3 sequence reads: CASSPTATGEQYF. DNA for the CDR3: TGTGCCAGCAGTCCCACCGCAACAGGGGAGCAGTACTTC.

On this clone: The same CDR3 is also encoded by other DNA sequences in this sample. This rearrangement joins TRBV5-1 to TRBJ2-3; D possibly corresponds to TRBD2 (6 bases). Trimming took off 2 bases at V and 0 bases at J, with 10 bases between the two ends. Per germline, CDR1 SGHRS and CDR2 YFSETQ. The CDR3 has 15 residues. CDR3 nucleotides: TGCGCCAGCAGCTTCGGAGGGGCAAGCACAGATACGCAGTATTTT. Protein sequence: CASSFGGASTDTQYF.

The chain couples TRBV2 to TRBJ1-2; D may be TRBD1 (5 bases). CDR1 and CDR2 from the germline V gene are SNHLY and FYNNEI. V was shortened by 6 bases and J by 4 bases, with 21 bases between the two germline ends. This CDR3 region has 16 residues. As DNA, the CDR3 is TGTGCCAGCAGGATTCACGGTCAGGGCCTGTCCTATGGCTACACCTTC. Encoded protein: CASRIHGQGLSYGYTF.

This clone was seen a single time. V is TRBV5-4 and J is TRBJ1-1, with D unclear. The germline V gene has CDR1 SGHNT and CDR2 YYREEE (reference sequence). This CDR3 is built from 13 residues. V was shortened by 0 bases and J by 7 bases, with 10 bases between the two germline ends. CDR3 sequence (DNA): TGTGCCAGCAGCTTGGAGCGGCGCCTTGAAGCTTTCTTT. It codes for CASSLERRLEAFF.